A single sample is the source of the 4 T cell receptor beta chains below, sequenced in a study of cytomegalovirus exposure and HLA in healthy donors. Produced via immunoSEQ multiplex PCR; TCRdb's table is partial and in-frame only. The sample contains around 100,000 clones, 85% to 95% of which appear only once. The sample taken for sequencing was PBMCs. Receptors originate from a young woman in good health and CMV-seronegative.

The rearrangement joins TRBV12-5 to TRBJ2-1, with D maybe TRBD1 (6 bases). The V gene's germline CDR1 is LGHNT and CDR2 FRNRAP. Deletions cut 3 bases from V and 0 bases from J, with 12 bases between. This CDR3 has 16 residues. CDR3 coding DNA: TGTGCTAGTGGTTTTTTCGGACAGAGCTCCTACAATGAGCAGTTCTTC. Translated: CASGFFGQSSYNEQFF.

This sequence joins TRBV27 and TRBJ1-4, with TRBD1 matching over 10 bases. CDR3 size: 13 residues. Trimming took 7 bases from V and 7 from J; bases not matched to a gene: 3. Germline-derived CDR1 and CDR2 are MNHEY and SMNVEV (reference sequence). The CDR3 loop is CASKDRGREKLFF. The DNA of the CDR3 is TGTGCCAGCAAAGACAGGGGGCGTGAAAAACTGTTTTTT.

The chain couples TRBV5-1 to TRBJ2-7; 11 nucleotides line up with TRBD2. V trimming: 3 bases; J trimming: 2 bases; junction bases outside the gene matches: 4. Per germline, CDR1 SGHRS and CDR2 YFSETQ. The CDR3 spans 15 residues. This CDR3 reads CASSSGTSGAYEQYF. CDR3 in DNA: TGCGCCAGCAGCTCCGGGACTAGCGGCGCCTACGAGCAGTACTTC.

This CDR3 is CASSQDHTGGGFSPLHF. Here the CDR3 DNA reads TGTGCCAGCAGCCAAGATCATACAGGGGGAGGATTTTCACCCCTCCACTTT. The chain combines TRBV4-2 with TRBJ1-6, with TRBD1 matching over 8 bases. This CDR3 comprises 17 residues. Germline V gene data show CDR1 as LGHNA and CDR2 as YNFKEQ. Trimming removed 0 bases from V and 9 bases from J; junction bases left unmatched: 10.